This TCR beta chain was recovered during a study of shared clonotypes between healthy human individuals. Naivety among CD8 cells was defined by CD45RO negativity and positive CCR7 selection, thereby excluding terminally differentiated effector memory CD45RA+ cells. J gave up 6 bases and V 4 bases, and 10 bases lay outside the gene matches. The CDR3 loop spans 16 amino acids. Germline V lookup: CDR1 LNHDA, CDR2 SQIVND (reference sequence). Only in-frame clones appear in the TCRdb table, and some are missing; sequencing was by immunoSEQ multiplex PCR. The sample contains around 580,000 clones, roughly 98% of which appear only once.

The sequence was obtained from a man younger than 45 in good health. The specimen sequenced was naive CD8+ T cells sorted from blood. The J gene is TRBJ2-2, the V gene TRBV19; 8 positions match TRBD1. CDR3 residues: CASSTRTGLVAGELFF. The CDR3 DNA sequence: TGTGCCAGTAGTACCCGGACAGGGCTGGTGGCCGGGGAGCTGTTTTTT. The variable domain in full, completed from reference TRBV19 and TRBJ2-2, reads DGGITQSPKYLFRKEGQNVTLSCEQNLNHDAMYWYRQDPGQGLRLIYYSQIVNDFQKGDIAEGYSVSREKKESFPLTVTSAQKNPTAFYLCASSTRTGLVAGELFFGEGSRLTVL.